One sample yielded the 21 T cell receptor beta chains listed below, sequenced in a study of T cells in Graves' hyperthyroidism and ophthalmopathy. Amplified TCR beta CDR3 regions came from RNA transcripts. TCR CDR3 underwent first-round RT-PCR with the HTBI primer set. TCRdb recomputed calls from the multiplex PCR reads with MiXCR, one row per CDR3 protein. The sample records under 400,000 distinct CDR3 sequences, approximately 15% being singletons. The specimen was blood. These receptors were collected from a woman aged 60-75 years with Graves' hyperthyroidism.

The sample holds one count of this clonotype. The chain recombines TRBV30 with TRBJ2-7, with TRBD2 matching 7 bases. The CDR3 runs to 13 residues. CDR1 and CDR2 from the germline V gene are GTSNPN and SVGIG (reference sequence). V was clipped by 8 bases and J by 2 bases; unmatched bases: 9. CDR3 nucleotides: TGTGCCCGCGAGGGGCGGGAGACCTACGAGCAGTACTTC. Its protein is CAREGRETYEQYF.

This clonotype was counted at least ten times. J is TRBJ1-6 and V is TRBV3-1; D is possibly TRBD1 (5 bases). The CDR3 is made up of 14 amino acids. Trimming took 2 bases from V and 7 from J, leaving 9 bases between them. CDR1 is LGHDT, CDR2 YNNKEL, per germline (reference sequence). The CDR3 sequence: CASSQLRANSPLHF. In DNA form, the CDR3 reads TGTGCCAGCAGCCAACTCAGGGCGAATTCACCCCTCCACTTT.

On this clonotype: At one of its ends the junction is not consistent with the germline gene, which may arise from a read error. This chain links TRBV30 with TRBJ2-7; D ambiguous. This CDR3 is 12 amino acids long. Per germline, CDR1 GTSNPN and CDR2 SVGIG (reference sequence). CDR3 bases: TGTGCCTGGTCAATGAGCTCCTACGGGCAGTACTTC. As protein: CAWSMSSYGQYF.

This clonotype was counted at least ten times. J is TRBJ2-5 and V is TRBV6-2 or TRBV6-3; 9 bases line up with TRBD1. With V trimmed by 6 bases and J by 5 bases, 10 bases remained unmatched. Germline CDR1 and CDR2: MNHEY and SVGEGT. CDR3 length: 15 residues. CDR3 bases: TGTGCCAGCAGCTATACAGGGGGCAGGTGGGAGACCCAGTACTTC. It encodes CASSYTGGRWETQYF.

The chain carries TRBV5-1 and TRBJ2-1; 11 positions agree with TRBD2. The CDR3 contains 15 residues. V trimming: 5 bases; J trimming: 1 base; junction bases outside the gene matches: 2. CDR1 is SGHRS and CDR2 is YFSETQ in the germline V gene. The CDR3 nucleotides read TGCGCCAGCAGACTAGCGGGAGAATCCTACAATGAGCAGTTCTTC. Its translation: CASRLAGESYNEQFF.

The table lists this clonotype with many counts. The DNA for the CDR3 is TGCGCCAGCAGCTTGGAGGTGTCGGGAGGGCGGGATGAGCAGTTCTTC. This codes for CASSLEVSGGRDEQFF. The chain employs TRBV5-1 and TRBJ2-1, with 8 nucleotides matching TRBD2. V was clipped by 0 bases and J by 8 bases; unmatched bases: 10. This CDR3 spans 16 amino acids. The V gene's germline CDR1 is SGHRS and CDR2 YFSETQ.

This clonotype was seen at least ten times. The genes are TRBV7-9 and TRBJ2-5; possibly TRBD2 for D (6 bases). The V gene lost 1 base and the J gene lost 3 bases, with 12 bases spanning the gap. Germline V gene lookup returns CDR1 SEHNR and CDR2 FQNEAQ (reference sequence). CDR3 length: 15 residues. The CDR3 here is CASSLGGSGEETQYF. The DNA of the CDR3 is TGTGCCAGCAGCTTAGGCGGTAGCGGAGAAGAGACCCAGTACTTC.

A note on this clonotype: A read error is possible here, since a much larger clone lies one base away. The V gene is TRBV11-2, the J gene TRBJ2-7; D not certain. Germline-derived CDR1 and CDR2 are SGHAT and FQNNGV. The CDR3 has 13 residues. CDR3 nucleotides: TGTGTCAGCAGCTCCTCCAGTATGGGCGAGCAGTACTTC. Its protein is CVSSSSSMGEQYF.

This clonotype came up many times. V is TRBV2 and J is TRBJ2-5; TRBD1 matches 10 bases. CDR3 size: 14 residues. V lost 7 bases and J lost 5; bases outside the gene matches: 7. Per germline, CDR1 SNHLY and CDR2 FYNNEI. CDR3 residues: CASKEGTGVETQYF. The CDR3, as DNA: TGTGCCAGCAAAGAAGGGACAGGGGTGGAGACCCAGTACTTC.

Only one count was recorded for this clonotype. This chain connects TRBV6-1 to TRBJ2-5; 10 positions agree with TRBD2. The germline V gene encodes CDR1 MNHNS and CDR2 SASEGT. CDR3 length: 15 residues. After removal of 4 bases from V and 2 bases from J, the junction contained 4 bases not matched to a gene. CDR3 in DNA: TGTGCCAGCAGTGGGGTAGCGGGAGGACAAGAGACCCAGTACTTC. It encodes CASSGVAGGQETQYF.

This clonotype has a count of ten or more. The junction shows a germline mismatch at one end, possibly a read error. J is TRBJ2-3 and V is TRBV5-1; D is unclear. The V gene's germline CDR1 is SGHRS and CDR2 YFSETQ. The CDR3 loop spans 12 amino acids. CDR3 coding DNA: TGTGCCAGCAGCCTAGTGGAAGATACGCAGTATTTT. Protein: CASSLVEDTQYF.

This clonotype was detected ten times or more. One end of the junction does not line up with germline, which may come from a read error. CDR3 bases: TGTGCTAGCAGCCTGGACAGGGGAGATGAGCAGTACTTC. Translated, it gives CASSLDRGDEQYF. V is TRBV7-7 and J is TRBJ2-7; 9 bases fit TRBD1. The CDR3 covers 13 residues. Germline V CDR1 and CDR2: SSHAT, FNYEAQ (reference sequence). The variable domain in full, completed from reference TRBV7-7 and TRBJ2-7, reads GAGVSQSPRYKVTKRGQDVTLRCDPISSHATLYWYQQALGQGPEFLTYFNYEAQPDKSGLPSDRFSAERPEGSISTLTIQRTEQRDSAMYRCASSLDRGDEQYFGPGTRLTVT.

This clonotype was picked up many times. The V gene is TRBV5-6, the J gene TRBJ1-2; 8 bases line up with TRBD1. Trimming cost V 6 bases and J 8 bases; bases outside gene matches: 9. Germline lookup yields CDR1 SGHDT and CDR2 YYEEEE. This CDR3 contains 13 residues. The CDR3 reads CASTPGGGAGYTF. CDR3 DNA sequence: TGTGCCAGCACCCCAGGGGGCGGAGCCGGCTACACCTTC.

This clonotype was seen ten or more times. This sequence joins TRBV7-8 and TRBJ1-3, with D unresolved. Between the trimmed V and J ends, which lost 8 bases and 3 bases, there was a span of 14 bases. CDR1 and CDR2 (germline): SGHVS, FQNEAQ. The CDR3 sequence is 14 residues long. The CDR3: CASVNLPRGNTIYF. The CDR3 DNA follows: TGTGCCAGCGTGAACCTCCCTCGTGGAAACACCATATATTTT.

This chain joins TRBV4-2 and TRBJ1-1, with a tentative D call TRBD1 (6 bases). Looked up from germline, CDR1 is LGHNA and CDR2 is YNFKEQ. CDR3 length: 15 residues. The ends were cut back, 4 bases at V and 1 base at J, with 13 bases in the middle. In nucleotides, the CDR3 is TGTGCCAGCAGCCTCCGTCAGGGGTCGAACACTGAAGCTTTCTTT. Protein product: CASSLRQGSNTEAFF.

The chain employs TRBV2 and TRBJ1-5, with D hard to call. There are 14 residues in the CDR3. Germline loops: CDR1 SNHLY, CDR2 FYNNEI. The ends were cut back, 3 bases at V and 5 bases at J, with 11 bases in the middle. This CDR3 is CASSDRQSYQPQHF. CDR3 in DNA: TGTGCCAGCAGTGATCGGCAGAGTTATCAGCCCCAGCATTTT.

This clonotype was found a few times. This chain uses TRBV27 with TRBJ2-7; 13 nucleotides line up with TRBD2. Trimming took 4 bases from V and 2 from J; bases not matched to a gene: 5. Germline V CDR1 and CDR2: MNHEY, SMNVEV (reference sequence). This CDR3 is built from 16 residues. The chain's CDR3 is CASSSLTSGRTYEQYF. The DNA of the CDR3 is TGTGCCAGCAGTTCTCTGACTAGCGGGAGGACCTACGAGCAGTACTTC.

This clonotype was seen only a few times. V gene TRBV5-4 combines with J gene TRBJ1-1; D unresolved. Germline assignment: CDR1 SGHNT and CDR2 YYREEE (reference sequence). Trimming left V 0 bases short and J 1 base short, with 10 bases between. This CDR3 region has 15 residues. CDR3 in DNA: TGTGCCAGCAGCTTGGGACATCAATCGAACACTGAAGCTTTCTTT. As protein: CASSLGHQSNTEAFF.

This chain uses TRBV4-1 with TRBJ1-1; no reliable D call. This CDR3 is built from 13 residues. The germline V and J ends were trimmed by 3 bases and 4 bases, with 9 bases remaining between them. Germline values: CDR1 MGHRA, CDR2 YSYEKL. The CDR3 nucleotides read TGCGCCAGCAGCCACCTTGGGAGCACTGAAGCTTTCTTT. It encodes CASSHLGSTEAFF.

This clonotype was observed at least ten times. The rearrangement uses TRBV12-3 or TRBV12-4 and TRBJ2-5; no firm D call. The length of the CDR3 is 14 residues. V was cut by 5 bases and J by 5 bases, with 15 bases left in between. DNA for the CDR3: TGTGCCAGCAGTCGGACGTCCCGCTCGGAGACCCAGTACTTC. Its translation is CASSRTSRSETQYF.

This clonotype was recorded many times. This chain connects TRBV5-4 to TRBJ2-5, with no clear D. CDR3 length: 13 residues. Between the trimmed V and J ends, which lost 4 bases and 12 bases, there was a span of 19 bases. Germline assignment: CDR1 SGHNT and CDR2 YYREEE (reference sequence). In DNA, the CDR3 is TGTGCCAGCAGCCAGGACCACCCCGACACAAAGTACTTC. Residues: CASSQDHPDTKYF.